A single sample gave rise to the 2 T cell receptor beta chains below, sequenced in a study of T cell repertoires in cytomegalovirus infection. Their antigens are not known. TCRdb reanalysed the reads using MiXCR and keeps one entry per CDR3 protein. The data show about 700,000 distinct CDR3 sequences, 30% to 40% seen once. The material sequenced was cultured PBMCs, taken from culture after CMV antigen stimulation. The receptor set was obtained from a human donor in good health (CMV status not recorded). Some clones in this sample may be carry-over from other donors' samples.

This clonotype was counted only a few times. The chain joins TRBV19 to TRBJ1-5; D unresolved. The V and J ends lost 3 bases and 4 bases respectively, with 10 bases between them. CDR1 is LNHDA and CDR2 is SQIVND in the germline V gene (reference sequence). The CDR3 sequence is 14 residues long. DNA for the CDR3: TGTGCCAGTAGTATGGGCGACTTAAATCAGCCCCAGCATTTT. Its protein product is CASSMGDLNQPQHF.

The CDR3, as DNA: TGTGCCAGCAGTTTAAGACATGGTGCGTCCGAGCAGTACTTC. This translates into CASSLRHGASEQYF. This sequence joins TRBV12-3 or TRBV12-4 and TRBJ2-7; D not certain. V lost 2 bases and J 6 bases, leaving 14 bases between the germline ends. The CDR3 is made up of 14 amino acids.